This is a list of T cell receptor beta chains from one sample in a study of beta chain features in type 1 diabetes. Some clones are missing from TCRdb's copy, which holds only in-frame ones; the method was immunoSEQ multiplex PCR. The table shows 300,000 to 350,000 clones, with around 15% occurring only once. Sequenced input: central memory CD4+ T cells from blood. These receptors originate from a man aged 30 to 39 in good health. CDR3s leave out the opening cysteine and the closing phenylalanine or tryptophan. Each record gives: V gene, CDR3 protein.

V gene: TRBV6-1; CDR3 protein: ASSEALARTYEQY
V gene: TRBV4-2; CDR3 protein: ASSQEGQGFQPQH
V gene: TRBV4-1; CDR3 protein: ASSQDRLVQNIQY
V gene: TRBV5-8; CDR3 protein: ASSLGSSGQETQY
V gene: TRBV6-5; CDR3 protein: ASSRSTEAF
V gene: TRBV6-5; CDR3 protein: ASSGGGAYEQF
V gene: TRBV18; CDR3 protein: ASSPVGGTYEQY
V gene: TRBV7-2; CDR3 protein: ASSLRSIGFTDTQY
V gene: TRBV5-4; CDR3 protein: ATTRRELNNEQF
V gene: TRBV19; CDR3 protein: ASSLRQGENTEAF
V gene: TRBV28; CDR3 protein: ASNIQGVSNQPQH
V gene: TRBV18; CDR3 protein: ASSPPPINTEAF
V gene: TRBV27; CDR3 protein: ASTYYSGTGELF
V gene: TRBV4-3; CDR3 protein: ASSQEVQGRGYT
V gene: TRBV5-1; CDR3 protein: ASSLEPTGNTEAF
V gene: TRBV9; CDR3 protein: ASSPQDRAGYT
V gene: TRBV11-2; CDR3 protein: ASSERRLAGGTDTQY
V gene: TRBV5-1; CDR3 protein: ASRLALTDTQY
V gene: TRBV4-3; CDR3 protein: ASSQDRAGGTDTQY
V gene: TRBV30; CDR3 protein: AWSATGTEAF
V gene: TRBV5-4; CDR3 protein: ASSSSGVNTDTQY
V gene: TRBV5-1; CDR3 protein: ASSGDSRDTQY